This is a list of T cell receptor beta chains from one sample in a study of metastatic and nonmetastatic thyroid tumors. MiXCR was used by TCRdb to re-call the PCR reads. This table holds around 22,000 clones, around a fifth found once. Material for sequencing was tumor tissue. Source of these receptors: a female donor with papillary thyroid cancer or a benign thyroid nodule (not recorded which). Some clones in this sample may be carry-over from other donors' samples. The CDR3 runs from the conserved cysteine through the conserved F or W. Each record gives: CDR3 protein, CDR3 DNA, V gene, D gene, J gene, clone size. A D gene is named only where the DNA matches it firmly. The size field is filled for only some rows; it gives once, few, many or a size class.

CANDRDAMNTEAFF TGTGCCAACGACAGGGATGCCATGAACACTGAAGCTTTCTTT TRBV6-1 TRBD1 TRBJ1-1 NA
CASSLAGTSGTEQFF TGTGCCAGCAGCTTGGCCGGGACTAGCGGGACCGAGCAGTTCTTC TRBV7-6 TRBD2 TRBJ2-1 NA
CASSLQGFGIYEQYF TGTGCCAGCAGTCTCCAGGGATTCGGAATTTACGAGCAGTACTTC TRBV12-3/TRBV12-4 NA TRBJ2-7 many
CASRKTSTEQYF TGTGCCAGCAGGAAGACTAGTACCGAGCAGTACTTC TRBV2 NA TRBJ2-7 few
CASGREASLTDTQYF TGTGCCAGCGGGCGGGAGGCGTCCCTCACAGATACGCAGTATTTT TRBV3-1 TRBD2 TRBJ2-3 NA
CASSPHSEGGYTF TGTGCCAGCAGTCCCCATTCTGAGGGAGGCTACACCTTC TRBV28 NA TRBJ1-2 few
CASSSTRVGEKLFF TGTGCCAGCAGTTCTACTCGAGTGGGCGAAAAACTGTTTTTT TRBV28 NA TRBJ1-4 many
CASSSRVGRAYYNEQFF TGTGCCAGCAGCTCACGGGTTGGGAGGGCCTACTACAATGAGCAGTTCTTC TRBV11-2 TRBD2 TRBJ2-1 NA
CASSFFGGGSTDTQYF TGTGCCAGCAGCTTTTTTGGCGGGGGAAGCACAGATACGCAGTATTTT TRBV11-2 TRBD2 TRBJ2-3 medium-sized
CASSPTPPWSGRAVFGEQFF TGTGCCAGCAGTCCAACCCCCCCGTGGAGCGGGAGGGCCGTTTTTGGTGAGCAGTTCTTC TRBV6-5 TRBD2 TRBJ2-1 few
CSARPGQGASYEQYF TGCAGTGCTAGACCCGGACAGGGCGCTAGCTACGAGCAGTACTTC TRBV20-1 TRBD1 TRBJ2-7 few
CASSDGSTGELFF TGTGCCAGCAGTGACGGGAGCACCGGGGAGCTGTTTTTT TRBV6-4 NA TRBJ2-2 NA
CSANRKRGNSDTQYF TGCAGTGCCAACCGTAAGCGGGGGAACTCGGATACGCAGTATTTT TRBV20-1 TRBD2 TRBJ2-3 NA
CASSPAYFGQNYEQYF TGCGCCAGCAGCCCAGCCTATTTTGGACAGAACTACGAGCAGTACTTC TRBV4-3 NA TRBJ2-7 NA
CASSPGRIYGYTF TGTGCCAGCAGTCCGGGACGGATCTATGGCTACACCTTC TRBV2 NA TRBJ1-2 few
CASSSHKPGSPLHF TGTGCCAGCAGTTCCCACAAACCGGGTTCACCCCTCCACTTT TRBV6-5 NA TRBJ1-6 NA
CASISTRTSGILYNEQFF TGTGCCAGCATTTCGACCCGGACTAGCGGGATTCTCTACAATGAGCAGTTCTTC TRBV28 TRBD2 TRBJ2-1 NA
CASSLVVQGAGEQYF TGTGCCAGCAGCTTAGTCGTCCAGGGGGCAGGGGAGCAGTACTTC TRBV11-2 TRBD1 TRBJ2-7 NA
CASSRDRGGEKLFF TGTGCCAGCAGTAGGGACAGGGGGGGAGAAAAACTGTTTTTT TRBV6-1 TRBD1 TRBJ1-4 many
CSARIRDTQYF TGCAGTGCTAGAATCCGTGATACGCAGTATTTT TRBV20-1 NA TRBJ2-3 NA
CASSLAGGYTEAFF TGCGCCAGCAGCTTGGCCGGGGGCTACACTGAAGCTTTCTTT TRBV5-1 NA TRBJ1-1 few
CASSIFNGELFF TGTGCCAGTAGTATATTCAACGGGGAGCTGTTTTTT TRBV19 NA TRBJ2-2 few
CASSSRDGRPDTQYF TGTGCCAGCAGCAGCCGGGACGGCCGTCCAGATACGCAGTATTTT TRBV3-1 NA TRBJ2-3 many
CASSGRSSGRAYEQYF TGTGCCAGCAGCGGCAGGTCTAGCGGGAGGGCCTACGAGCAGTACTTC TRBV6-1 TRBD2 TRBJ2-7 few
CASSPTSGSSYEQYF TGTGCCAGCAGCCCTACTAGCGGGAGCTCCTACGAGCAGTACTTC TRBV2 TRBD2 TRBJ2-7 medium-sized